Each of the 23 T cell receptor beta chains below was sequenced from the same sample in a study of blood T cells in healthy people across ages. It was with a sample-barcoded 5' primer and a J-beta primer mix that a second PCR of roughly 7 to 12 cycles was run. Each CDR3 protein gets one entry after TCRdb re-called the 5' RACE reads with MiXCR. In the table there are 850,000 or so distinct CDR3 sequences, 29% of which are singletons. The sample consisted of blood. These TCRs come from a woman at least 80 years old in good health.

Comment on this clonotype: This may arise from a read error, as a much more abundant clone is one base away. This chain links TRBV6-6 with TRBJ2-5; no reliable D call. V lost 2 bases, J lost 5 bases, and 15 bases lay in between. Per germline, CDR1 MNHNY and CDR2 SVGAGI (reference sequence). The CDR3 extends over 15 amino acids. CDR3 nucleotide sequence: TGTGCCAGCAGTTACGATCAGGCCATGCGCGAGACCCAGTACTTC. As protein: CASSYDQAMRETQYF.

The CDR3 nucleotides read TGTGCCAGCAGCGCGGGACGGAAAAGCACCGGGGAGCTGTTTTTT. It codes for CASSAGRKSTGELFF. This sequence joins TRBV7-9 and TRBJ2-2, with TRBD2 as a possible D gene (6 bases). Looked up from germline, CDR1 is SEHNR and CDR2 is FQNEAQ (reference sequence). CDR3 length equals 15 residues. V was shortened by 5 bases and J by 4 bases, with 14 bases between the two germline ends.

This chain links TRBV10-3 with TRBJ1-2; D unresolved. V was clipped by 2 bases and J by 6 bases, with 10 bases between them. In germline, CDR1 is ENHRY, CDR2 SYGVKD. The CDR3 spans 13 residues. In DNA, the CDR3 is TGTGCCATCAGTGAGAGAACAGAAGATGGCTACACCTTC. Its protein product is CAISERTEDGYTF.

Concerning this clonotype itself: A read error may be the cause here, since a much bigger clone is one base away. The chain links TRBV7-2 to TRBJ1-2; possible D gene TRBD1, 5 bases. The CDR3 is 13 residues long. Germline-derived CDR1 and CDR2 are SGHTA and FQGNSA. The CDR3 is CASRPTANYGYIF. The CDR3 coding sequence is TGTGCCAGCAGGCCGACAGCTAACTATGGCTACATCTTC.

V and J are TRBV5-1 and TRBJ2-1; 7 nucleotides match TRBD1. The CDR3 extends over 16 amino acids. From germline, CDR1 is SGHRS and CDR2 YFSETQ. Trimming removed 6 bases from V and 0 bases from J; junction bases left unmatched: 9. CDR3 sequence (DNA): TGCGCCAGCAAACCAGGGACAGCAAGCTCCTACAATGAGCAGTTCTTC. It yields the protein CASKPGTASSYNEQFF.

The table lists this clonotype with many counts. The V and J genes are TRBV6-6 and TRBJ2-7; D gene uncertain. Germline V gene data show CDR1 as MNHNY and CDR2 as SVGAGI (reference sequence). Trimming shortened V by 5 bases and J by 4 bases, and 18 bases separated the two germline ends. This CDR3 spans 15 amino acids. CDR3 protein: CASSTSSGSPYEQYF. The CDR3 DNA is TGTGCCAGCAGTACCTCCTCCGGGTCGCCATACGAGCAGTACTTC.

Turning to this clonotype: Sequence at one end of the junction differs from germline and may be a read error. This CDR3 reads CSAGDQGMANYGYTF. The CDR3 DNA follows: TGCAGTGCTGGAGATCAGGGGATGGCTAACTATGGCTACACCTTC. This sequence joins TRBV20-1 and TRBJ1-2, with D maybe TRBD1 (6 bases). Germline V CDR1 and CDR2: DFQATT, SNEGSKA (reference sequence). The CDR3 runs to 15 residues.

This clonotype was detected many times. This chain links TRBV15 with TRBJ1-2; D uncertain. Germline lookup yields CDR1 LNHNV and CDR2 YYDKDF (reference sequence). The CDR3 covers 15 residues. V gave up 0 bases and J gave up 5 bases, with 13 bases separating them. The CDR3 is CATSRDLGQTYGYTF. CDR3 nucleotides: TGTGCCACCAGCAGAGATCTCGGCCAGACGTATGGCTACACCTTC.

This clonotype was observed a handful of times. CDR3 loop: CASSWARALADTQYF. For the CDR3, the DNA is TGTGCCAGCAGCTGGGCCCGAGCGTTGGCAGATACGCAGTATTTT. The V and J genes are TRBV14 and TRBJ2-3; D is undetermined. CDR1 and CDR2 from the germline V gene are SGHDN and FVKESK. V shed 5 bases and J shed 4 bases, with 16 bases lying between them. The CDR3 extends over 15 amino acids. Looking up the rest from reference TRBV14 and TRBJ2-3 gives the full variable domain: EAGVTQFPSHSVIEKGQTVTLRCDPISGHDNLYWYRRVMGKEIKFLLHFVKESKQDESGMPNNRFLAERTGGTYSTLKVQPAELEDSGVYFCASSWARALADTQYFGPGTRLTVL.

This chain links TRBV7-9 with TRBJ1-4; 8 positions agree with TRBD1. Germline CDR1 reads SEHNR; CDR2 reads FQNEAQ (reference sequence). The CDR3 sequence is 15 residues long. V lost 0 bases to trimming and J lost 6 bases; unmatched junction nucleotides: 3. The CDR3 region has the DNA TGTGCCAGCAGCTTAGCGGCAGGGGGCTATGAAAAACTGTTTTTT. Translating it yields CASSLAAGGYEKLFF.

This clonotype was observed a few times. The chain carries TRBV5-1 and TRBJ2-3; tentative D call: TRBD2 (5 bases). V dropped 4 bases and J dropped 5 bases, with 14 bases sitting between them. Germline V gives CDR1 SGHRS, CDR2 YFSETQ. This CDR3 has 14 residues. The CDR3 is CASSRGLEQDTQYF. CDR3 in DNA: TGCGCCAGCAGCCGCGGACTGGAACAAGATACGCAGTATTTT.

The chain uses TRBV7-9 and TRBJ1-5; D may be TRBD1 (5 bases). The ends were cut back, 4 bases at V and 6 bases at J, with 16 bases in the middle. The CDR3 length is 15 residues. The germline CDR1 and CDR2 sequences are SEHNR and FQNEAQ (reference sequence). The CDR3 region is CASSSGGGYVQPQHF. The CDR3 region has the DNA TGTGCCAGCAGCTCGGGGGGGGGTTATGTTCAGCCCCAGCATTTT.

This clonotype appeared a few times. The rearrangement links TRBV2 to TRBJ1-1; D gene unclear. Trimming cost V 6 bases and J 4 bases, with 18 bases left between them. The CDR3 runs to 15 residues. CDR1 SNHLY and CDR2 FYNNEI come from the germline V gene. The CDR3 DNA sequence: TGTGCCAGCAGGAAGGAAAACAACCTACCCACTGAAGCTTTCTTT. Translating it yields CASRKENNLPTEAFF.

This rearrangement joins TRBV7-8 to TRBJ2-7; D ambiguous. The CDR3 is 12 amino acids. The V gene's germline CDR1 is SGHVS and CDR2 FQNEAQ. Trimming left V 5 bases short and J 7 bases short, with 12 bases between. This CDR3 reads CASSPVPKEQYF. CDR3 sequence (DNA): TGTGCCAGCAGCCCTGTGCCAAAAGAGCAGTACTTC.

The table lists this clonotype with many counts. V usage is TRBV10-1 and J usage is TRBJ2-3; D is ambiguous. This CDR3 is built from 15 residues. CDR1 is WNHNN and CDR2 is SYGVQD in the germline V gene (reference sequence). Trimming removed 8 bases from V and 1 base from J, with 16 bases in between. The CDR3 protein is CASPRSYRGTDTQYF. The CDR3 coding sequence is TGCGCCAGCCCCCGCAGCTACCGGGGCACAGATACGCAGTATTTT.

This sequence joins TRBV3-1 and TRBJ2-1; no firm D call. Trimming took off 2 bases at V and 0 bases at J, with 11 bases between the two ends. In germline, CDR1 is LGHDT, CDR2 YNNKEL (reference sequence). CDR3 length equals 16 residues. The CDR3 loop reads CASSQTLGISYNEQFF. CDR3 DNA sequence: TGTGCCAGCAGCCAAACTCTTGGGATCTCCTACAATGAGCAGTTCTTC.

This clonotype appeared many times. The V and J genes are TRBV27 and TRBJ1-6; D ambiguous. The germline V gene encodes CDR1 MNHEY and CDR2 SMNVEV (reference sequence). V lost 11 bases and J 0 bases, leaving 11 bases between the germline ends. This CDR3 contains 14 residues. CDR3 loop: CAAKDFSYNSPLHF. The CDR3, as DNA: TGTGCCGCCAAGGACTTCTCCTATAATTCACCCCTCCACTTT.

This clonotype was picked up a small number of times. The chain is built from TRBV5-5 and TRBJ2-3; 7 bases align to TRBD2. V dropped 0 bases and J dropped 6; count of bases not matched to a gene: 13. The CDR3 spans 17 residues. Germline CDR1 reads SGHKS; CDR2 reads YYEKEE (reference sequence). CDR3 DNA sequence: TGTGCCAGCAGCTTGGTTCGGGCGCGGGAGCCTCGTGATACGCAGTATTTT. It yields the protein CASSLVRAREPRDTQYF.

This clonotype was seen ten or more times. The chain is built from TRBV20-1 and TRBJ2-3; the D is unclear. CDR1 and CDR2 (germline): DFQATT, SNEGSKA (reference sequence). This CDR3 region has 14 residues. V was trimmed by 0 bases and J by 1 base, leaving 8 bases between them. CDR3 loop: CSARDKIGTDTQYF. The CDR3 coding sequence is TGCAGTGCTAGAGATAAGATCGGCACAGATACGCAGTATTTT.

This clonotype was counted at least ten times. V and J are TRBV7-2 and TRBJ2-5; 7 nucleotides line up with TRBD1. CDR1 and CDR2 (germline): SGHTA, FQGNSA. J lost 4 bases, V lost 8 bases, and 10 bases had no gene match. This CDR3 has 14 residues. This chain's CDR3 is CASLGPGGRETQYF. The CDR3 nucleotides read TGTGCCAGCTTGGGGCCAGGGGGTAGAGAGACCCAGTACTTC. Drawing the rest from reference TRBV7-2 and TRBJ2-5, the complete variable domain is GAGVSQSPSNKVTEKGKDVELRCDPISGHTALYWYRQSLGQGLEFLIYFQGNSAPDKSGLPSDRFSAERTGGSVSTLTIQRTQQEDSAVYLCASLGPGGRETQYFGPGTRLLVL.

This clonotype has only a few counts. The chain combines TRBV5-1 with TRBJ1-6; a possible D gene is TRBD1 (5 bases). V gave up 0 bases and J gave up 9 bases, with 13 bases separating them. CDR1 and CDR2 (germline): SGHRS, YFSETQ. This CDR3 is built from 15 residues. CDR3 in DNA: TGCGCCAGCAGCTTGGCCGGGGGGGTGCGTTCACCCCTCCACTTT. Protein sequence: CASSLAGGVRSPLHF.

This clonotype was counted many times. CDR3 region: CASSQVLATLNNEQFF. CDR3 coding DNA: TGTGCCAGCAGCCAGGTGTTGGCCACTCTTAACAATGAGCAGTTCTTC. The chain combines TRBV7-9 with TRBJ2-1; D is uncertain. Germline V lookup: CDR1 SEHNR, CDR2 FQNEAQ (reference sequence). The CDR3 consists of 16 residues. V shed 5 bases and J shed 5 bases, with 19 bases lying between them.

To note about this clonotype: The junction differs from germline at one of its ends, possibly a read error. V and J are TRBV7-7 and TRBJ2-2; 9 bases align to TRBD1. Germline assignment: CDR1 SSHAT and CDR2 FNYEAQ (reference sequence). The CDR3 is 16 amino acids. The CDR3: CASSRDRVENTGELFF. The CDR3, as DNA: TGTGCTAGCAGCCGGGACAGGGTGGAGAACACCGGGGAGCTGTTTTTT.